A selection of T cell receptor beta chains follows, all from one sample in a study of response to subunit inactivated influenza vaccine. TCRdb reprocessed the RT-PCR reads with MiXCR, giving one entry per CDR3 protein. This repertoire shows about half a million distinct CDR3 sequences, 9.5% to 12% found once; its top ten account for about 12%. Sample: PBMCs from blood, taken more than 35 days after vaccination. Receptor source: a man in his forties or fifties who received an inactivated influenza vaccine. Each CDR3 is given with its conserved first and last residue. A D gene is named only where the DNA matches it firmly. Clone size is given for some rows only: seen once, a few or many times, or a class if the clone is expanded.

.,TRBJ2-1,TRBV12-3/TRBV12-4,TRBD2,CASSRSGGTSGTEFF,TGTGCCAGCAGCCGGAGCGGGGGGACTTCAGGAACGGAGTTCTTC
many,TRBJ2-3,TRBV4-1,.,CASSQGPASTDTQYF,TGCGCCAGCAGCCAAGGGCCGGCTAGCACAGATACGCAGTATTTT
.,TRBJ2-3,TRBV3-1,.,CASSQEVGGTTDTQYF,TGTGCCAGCAGCCAAGAAGTCGGGGGAACCACAGATACGCAGTATTTT
few,TRBJ2-5,TRBV7-2,TRBD2,CASSRSGIGETQYF,TGTGCCAGCAGCCGAAGCGGGATTGGAGAGACCCAGTACTTC
.,TRBJ2-7,TRBV7-2,.,CASRRRTSRDEQYF,TGTGCCAGCAGGAGGCGTACTAGCCGCGACGAGCAGTACTTC
many,TRBJ1-6,TRBV6-5,TRBD1,CASSYTGQGYSPLHF,TGTGCCAGCAGTTACACTGGACAGGGGTATTCACCCCTCCACTTT
.,TRBJ2-5,TRBV6-1,.,CAAGETQYF,TGTGCCGCCGGAGAGACCCAGTACTTC
many,TRBJ2-7,TRBV20-1,TRBD2,CSARGGTSGTAGHEQYF,TGCAGTGCCCGGGGGGGGACTAGCGGGACCGCTGGTCACGAGCAGTACTTC
few,TRBJ2-3,TRBV28,.,CASSEPGGTDTQYF,TGTGCCAGCAGCGAACCCGGCGGCACAGATACGCAGTATTTT
few,TRBJ2-7,TRBV20-1,TRBD2,CSARDAAGGRSSYEQYF,TGCAGTGCTAGAGATGCAGCGGGGGGGCGATCCTCCTACGAGCAGTACTTC
few,TRBJ2-1,TRBV6-2/TRBV6-3,.,CASTRGTPGEQFF,TGTGCCAGCACTCGAGGTACTCCAGGAGAGCAGTTCTTC
once,TRBJ2-5,TRBV11-1,TRBD2,CASRRIGSRREYGETQYF,TGTGCCAGCCGTCGTATCGGCTCGCGGCGGGAGTACGGGGAGACCCAGTACTTC
few,TRBJ2-3,TRBV10-1,.,CASSEGPKDILTARADTQYF,TGCGCCAGCAGTGAGGGGCCCAAGGATATACTAACCGCACGGGCAGATACGCAGTATTTT
few,TRBJ2-2,TRBV12-3/TRBV12-4,TRBD1,CASSLLGQEGLFF,TGTGCCAGCAGTTTACTCGGACAGGAAGGGCTGTTTTTT
.,TRBJ2-3,TRBV6-1,.,CASRRITTDTQYF,TGTGCCAGCAGGCGTATTACAACAGATACGCAGTATTTT
many,TRBJ2-2,TRBV7-2,.,CASSSKGPGRTGELFF,TGTGCCAGCAGCTCAAAGGGCCCTGGGAGAACCGGGGAGCTGTTTTTT
.,TRBJ2-7,TRBV6-5,.,CASSYSSASYEQYF,TGTGCCAGCAGTTACTCATCCGCCTCCTACGAGCAGTACTTC
.,TRBJ1-5,TRBV5-5,.,CASTSDDYSNQPQHF,TGTGCCAGCACCAGCGATGACTATAGCAATCAGCCCCAGCATTTT
.,TRBJ2-1,TRBV5-6,TRBD2,CASSSTSGISNEQFF,TGTGCCAGCAGCTCGACTAGCGGGATCTCTAATGAGCAGTTCTTC
few,TRBJ2-3,TRBV12-3/TRBV12-4,TRBD2,CASSTGTRPWGQYF,TGTGCCAGCAGCACTGGGACTAGACCGTGGGGGCAGTATTTT
.,TRBJ2-7,TRBV28,.,CASSRPFIDPGQSPYEQYF,TGTGCCAGCAGCCGTCCTTTCATTGATCCCGGACAGAGCCCCTACGAGCAGTACTTC
few,TRBJ2-7,TRBV5-1,.,CASSFEEQGYEQYF,TGCGCCAGCAGCTTTGAAGAGCAGGGGTACGAGCAGTACTTC
many,TRBJ1-1,TRBV10-3,.,CAIRGGRNTEAFF,TGTGCCATCAGGGGTGGCCGGAACACTGAAGCTTTCTTT
few,TRBJ2-3,TRBV2,TRBD2,CASRRETSGSGAQYF,TGTGCCAGCAGGAGGGAGACTAGCGGGAGCGGGGCGCAGTATTTT
few,TRBJ1-2,TRBV20-1,.,CSARVKGTPDYGYTF,TGCAGTGCTAGAGTAAAAGGGACGCCGGACTATGGCTACACCTTC
.,TRBJ2-7,TRBV5-1,TRBD2,CASSPDTHRGGEQYF,TGCGCCAGCAGCCCTGACACCCATCGGGGGGGAGAGCAGTACTTC
few,TRBJ1-2,TRBV12-3/TRBV12-4,.,CASSRTLFSYGYTF,TGTGCCAGCAGCCGGACACTCTTTTCCTATGGCTACACCTTC
many,TRBJ2-3,TRBV20-1,.,CSARWSAGAADTQYF,TGCAGTGCTAGATGGTCGGCCGGAGCTGCAGATACGCAGTATTTT
.,TRBJ2-1,TRBV27,.,CASSLIRGGVSYNEQFF,TGTGCCAGCAGTTTGATACGAGGGGGGGTGAGCTACAATGAGCAGTTCTTC
.,TRBJ1-2,TRBV4-2,.,CASSPNDGVRGWNYGYTF,TGTGCCAGCAGCCCGAACGATGGTGTCAGGGGATGGAACTATGGCTACACCTTC
few,TRBJ2-3,TRBV4-3,TRBD2,CASSGRAIDTQYF,TGCGCCAGTAGCGGGAGGGCCATAGATACGCAGTATTTT
.,TRBJ2-5,TRBV4-2,.,CASSQGTRGRETQYF,TGTGCCAGCAGCCAAGGAACACGGGGTAGAGAGACCCAGTACTTC
few,TRBJ1-3,TRBV7-2,.,CASTLGPGFGNTIYF,TGTGCCAGCACCCTCGGCCCAGGGTTTGGAAACACCATATATTTT
few,TRBJ2-7,TRBV6-5,TRBD2,CASSSRGGLYEQYF,TGTGCCAGCAGTTCCCGCGGGGGACTCTACGAGCAGTACTTC
few,TRBJ2-2,TRBV6-4,.,CASSDSNGLSRRGETNTGELFF,TGTGCCAGCAGTGATTCCAACGGTCTTTCGAGGCGAGGTGAAACGAACACCGGGGAGCTGTTTTTT
few,TRBJ1-2,TRBV7-8,TRBD1,CASSPRTGGARTF,TGTGCCAGCAGCCCCCGGACAGGGGGCGCGAGGACCTTC
few,TRBJ1-1,TRBV19,TRBD1,CASSAGGEAFF,TGTGCCAGTAGTGCAGGGGGGGAAGCTTTCTTT
many,TRBJ2-1,TRBV20-1,.,CSARGLLQQNEQFF,TGCAGTGCTAGAGGTTTGTTACAGCAGAATGAGCAGTTCTTC
few,TRBJ1-2,TRBV7-2,.,CASSPGGVYSYGYTF,TGTGCCAGCAGCCCGGGGGGGGTTTATAGCTATGGCTACACCTTC
.,TRBJ2-1,TRBV29-1,TRBD2,CSVEVFGREPSYNEQFF,TGCAGCGTTGAAGTCTTTGGGAGGGAGCCTTCCTACAATGAGCAGTTCTTC
few,TRBJ1-2,TRBV24-1,TRBD1,CATSDGQGSLYGYTF,TGTGCCACCAGTGACGGACAGGGAAGTTTGTATGGCTACACCTTC
many,TRBJ2-1,TRBV5-1,TRBD2,CASHPTSGGEQFF,TGCGCCAGCCACCCGACTAGCGGGGGGGAGCAGTTCTTC
many,TRBJ2-1,TRBV6-1,.,CASRQERIGSEQFF,TGTGCCAGCAGACAGGAGAGGATAGGAAGTGAGCAGTTCTTC
few,TRBJ2-1,TRBV9,TRBD2,CASSVATSGRVEQFF,TGTGCCAGCAGCGTAGCGACTAGCGGGAGAGTTGAGCAGTTCTTC
few,TRBJ1-1,TRBV20-1,.,CSAREGGWAEAFF,TGCAGTGCTAGAGAGGGGGGTTGGGCTGAAGCTTTCTTT
many,TRBJ2-2,TRBV20-1,TRBD2,CSARGRGGRNTGELFF,TGCAGTGCTAGAGGCCGGGGGGGGAGGAACACCGGGGAGCTGTTTTTT
.,TRBJ2-3,TRBV18,.,CASSPLPTTDTQYF,TGTGCCAGCTCACCCCTTCCTACCACAGATACGCAGTATTTT
many,TRBJ2-1,TRBV12-3/TRBV12-4,TRBD2,CASSFGRGGYNEQFF,TGTGCCAGCAGTTTCGGCCGGGGGGGTTACAATGAGCAGTTCTTC
few,TRBJ2-1,TRBV12-3/TRBV12-4,TRBD1,CASSSGQGWEHEQFF,TGTGCCAGCAGCTCGGGACAGGGTTGGGAACATGAGCAGTTCTTC
.,TRBJ2-1,TRBV12-3/TRBV12-4,TRBD2,CASKPVGLASNEQFF,TGTGCCAGCAAGCCGGTGGGACTAGCGAGCAATGAGCAGTTCTTC
.,TRBJ1-5,TRBV20-1,.,CSAVDGQPQHF,TGCAGTGCTGTAGACGGTCAGCCCCAGCATTTT
.,TRBJ2-2,TRBV10-3,.,CAISESTGRGSTGELFF,TGTGCCATCAGTGAGTCGACGGGCCGCGGGTCTACCGGGGAGCTGTTTTTT
.,TRBJ2-5,TRBV20-1,TRBD2,CSAIRIAGGPQETQYF,TGCAGTGCTATTCGGATAGCGGGAGGACCGCAAGAGACCCAGTACTTC
.,TRBJ2-1,TRBV25-1,TRBD2,CASSEYRTSGREGEQFF,TGTGCCAGCAGTGAATATAGGACTAGCGGGAGGGAAGGTGAGCAGTTCTTC
many,TRBJ2-3,TRBV20-1,.,CSARDRVVGGPSTDTQYF,TGCAGTGCTAGAGATCGAGTGGTGGGCGGGCCGAGCACAGATACGCAGTATTTT